This T cell receptor beta chain stems from a study of shared clonotypes between healthy human individuals. The assay was immunoSEQ multiplex PCR, and TCRdb's table has in-frame clones only and misses some. This sample yields around 600,000 clones, of which around 97% are seen a single time; about 0.06% belongs to the top ten. CDR1 SGHVS and CDR2 FNYEAQ come from the germline V gene. The CDR3 extends over 21 amino acids. V was pared by 5 bases and J by 3 bases, with 21 bases of the junction left unmatched. The TCR was taken from a woman aged 25 to 39 in good health. Sequences were obtained from naive CD4+ T cells sorted from blood. Specified subset: CD45RA+ positively selected. The chain recombines TRBV7-6 with TRBJ1-4; 10 bases align to TRBD1. The DNA of the CDR3 is TGTGCCAGCAGCAGGGGGGGGATACCCGGGACAGGGGAGTGTGCTAATGAAAAACTGTTTTTT. Translating it yields CASSRGGIPGTGECANEKLFF.